One and the same sample provided the 14 T cell receptor beta chains below, sequenced in a study of early T cells in non-severe SARS-CoV-2 infection. Via MiXCR, TCRdb re-called the 5' RACE reads, giving one row per CDR3 protein. The sample holds some 64,000 distinct CDR3 sequences, roughly 10% seen once. The specimen was whole blood, collected at baseline. The receptors originated from an adult who was a healthcare worker with PCR-confirmed SARS-CoV-2 infection or an uninfected control (not recorded which).

This clonotype was detected many times. V gene TRBV4-3 combines with J gene TRBJ2-5; TRBD2 might be the D (5 bases). With 2 bases removed from V and 4 bases from J, the gap between germline ends came to 14 bases. The length of the CDR3 is 15 residues. Germline V gene data show CDR1 as LGHNA and CDR2 as YSLEER. CDR3 loop: CASSQHRLNRETQYF. The CDR3 nucleotides read TGCGCCAGCAGCCAACACAGACTAAACCGAGAGACCCAGTACTTC.

This clonotype was seen many times. The rearrangement links TRBV28 to TRBJ1-6, with D possibly matching TRBD1 (6 bases). Germline CDR1 reads MDHEN; CDR2 reads SYDVKM. CDR3 length equals 13 residues. Trimming took 7 bases from V and 7 from J, leaving 11 bases between them. The CDR3 protein is CASTQGPNSPLHF. DNA for the CDR3: TGTGCCAGCACACAGGGCCCCAATTCACCCCTCCACTTT.

V usage is TRBV7-9 and J usage is TRBJ2-7; D is perhaps TRBD1 (6 bases). V dropped 8 bases and J dropped 2 bases, with 13 bases sitting between them. Germline lookup yields CDR1 SEHNR and CDR2 FQNEAQ (reference sequence). The CDR3 runs 13 residues. CDR3 sequence (DNA): TGTGCCAGCCGCCGGGACACTACCTACGAGCAGTACTTC. The encoded protein is CASRRDTTYEQYF.

This chain uses TRBV6-6 with TRBJ2-1; the match to TRBD2 covers 11 bases. The CDR3 loop spans 18 amino acids. The germline CDR1 and CDR2 sequences are MNHNY and SVGAGI (reference sequence). With 5 bases clipped from V and 4 bases from J, the junction kept 13 bases outside the gene matches. CDR3 in DNA: TGTGCCAGCAGTCCCCTACCCTCCGCTAGCGGGAGGTACAATGAGCAGTTCTTC. It encodes CASSPLPSASGRYNEQFF.

V and J are TRBV27 and TRBJ2-3; no clear D gene. Trimming removed 10 bases at V and 6 bases at J, with 8 bases between. Germline V gene data show CDR1 as MNHEY and CDR2 as SMNVEV (reference sequence). This CDR3 has 10 residues. The CDR3 DNA is TGTGCCACCTTTGGGGATACGCAGTATTTT. This encodes CATFGDTQYF.

The chain carries TRBV24-1 and TRBJ2-1, with 9 positions matching TRBD2. The CDR3 is 14 residues long. V gave up 5 bases and J gave up 8 bases; unmatched junction bases: 6. Germline loops: CDR1 KGHDR, CDR2 SFDVKD. The CDR3: CATSVGLAPHEQFF. The CDR3 coding sequence is TGTGCCACCAGTGTCGGACTAGCGCCCCATGAGCAGTTCTTC.

V usage is TRBV28 and J usage is TRBJ2-7; 7 nucleotides agree with TRBD2. Germline V gene sequence: CDR1 MDHEN, CDR2 SYDVKM. Trimming took 6 bases from V and 5 from J; bases not matched to a gene: 4. CDR3 size: 12 residues. The CDR3 reads CASSVSGNEQYF. The CDR3 coding sequence is TGTGCCAGCAGCGTAAGCGGGAACGAGCAGTACTTC.

The chain has TRBV11-2 and TRBJ2-1; D is possibly TRBD2 (5 bases). The CDR3 has 15 residues. The germline gives CDR1 SGHAT, CDR2 FQNNGV. With 1 base removed from V and 3 bases from J, the gap between germline ends came to 10 bases. In DNA, the CDR3 is TGTGCCAGCAGCTTAGGTTCTAGCAGCTACAATGAGCAGTTCTTC. Its protein is CASSLGSSSYNEQFF.

This clonotype showed up just a few times. J is TRBJ2-7 and V is TRBV7-9; no firm D call. V shed 0 bases and J shed 2 bases, with 11 bases lying between them. CDR3 size: 15 residues. Germline lookup yields CDR1 SEHNR and CDR2 FQNEAQ (reference sequence). The CDR3 DNA reads TGTGCCAGCAGCTTAGCTTCGGCAGCTGCCTACGAGCAGTACTTC. The encoded protein is CASSLASAAAYEQYF.

The chain employs TRBV6-2 or TRBV6-3 and TRBJ2-7, with TRBD2 matching 10 bases. The J segment lost 4 bases and the V segment lost 6 bases, leaving 6 bases of the junction unmatched. Germline values: CDR1 MNHEY, CDR2 SVGEGT. The CDR3 spans 14 residues. The CDR3 reads CASSYSGRRYEQYF. CDR3 sequence (DNA): TGTGCCAGCAGCTATAGCGGGAGGCGATACGAGCAGTACTTC.

Only a few counts were recorded for this clonotype. This chain links TRBV20-1 with TRBJ1-5; D possibly corresponds to TRBD1 (5 bases). V lost 0 bases and J lost 6, with 12 bases in between. The CDR3 contains 14 residues. The germline CDR1 and CDR2 sequences are DFQATT and SNEGSKA (reference sequence). CDR3 DNA: TGCAGTGCTAGAGACGTGGCAGGGCTTCAGCCCCAGCATTTT. Translation gives CSARDVAGLQPQHF.

The V gene is TRBV19, the J gene TRBJ1-2; 7 positions agree with TRBD1. V gave up 6 bases and J gave up 3 bases; unmatched junction bases: 4. Germline V CDR1 and CDR2: LNHDA, SQIVND (reference sequence). CDR3 length: 13 amino acids. CDR3 region: CASRDRRDYGYTF. For the CDR3, the DNA is TGTGCCAGTAGGGACAGGCGGGACTATGGCTACACCTTC.

This chain uses TRBV7-2 with TRBJ2-5; 10 bases match TRBD2. CDR1 is SGHTA and CDR2 is FQGNSA in the germline V gene. Trimming took 5 bases from V and 6 from J; bases not matched to a gene: 12. The CDR3 consists of 16 residues. This CDR3 reads CASSKELLAGVKTQYF. CDR3 nucleotides: TGTGCCAGCAGCAAAGAGTTGCTAGCGGGAGTAAAGACCCAGTACTTC.

This clonotype showed up many times. The V gene is TRBV2, the J gene TRBJ1-5; D remains ambiguous. The V end was cut by 11 bases, the J end by 0 bases, with 14 bases between. CDR3 length: 14 residues. Per germline, CDR1 SNHLY and CDR2 FYNNEI. The CDR3 region is CAASRTHSNQPQHF. In nucleotides, the CDR3 is TGTGCCGCGTCAAGGACTCATAGCAATCAGCCCCAGCATTTT.